The 22 T cell receptor beta chains presented below share a single source sample, sequenced in a study of cytomegalovirus exposure and HLA in healthy donors. The method was immunoSEQ multiplex PCR; TCRdb's version includes in-frame clones alone and lacks a portion of them. The sample contains 100,000 to 150,000 clones, roughly 94% of which appear only once. Sequencing was carried out using PBMCs. Receptors were obtained from a woman aged 18-30 years in good health and CMV-seronegative.

The chain has TRBV6-5 and TRBJ1-2; D might be TRBD1 (6 bases). This CDR3 contains 16 residues. In germline, CDR1 is MNHEY, CDR2 SVGAGI. Trimming cost V 3 bases and J 1 base, with 15 bases left between them. This chain's CDR3 is CASSYAAGASNYGYTF. The CDR3 nucleotides are TGTGCCAGCAGTTATGCGGCAGGGGCGAGTAACTATGGCTACACCTTC.

The rearrangement uses TRBV27 and TRBJ2-7; 10 bases align to TRBD1. Germline V gives CDR1 MNHEY, CDR2 SMNVEV (reference sequence). Losses at the gene ends were 10 bases for V and 2 bases for J; bases not matched to a gene: 5. The CDR3 consists of 13 residues. CDR3 loop: CATSTGGPYEQYF. The CDR3, as DNA: TGTGCCACTTCGACAGGGGGCCCCTACGAGCAGTACTTC.

The chain carries TRBV6-1 and TRBJ1-2; 7 positions agree with TRBD1. Germline CDR1 is MNHNS and CDR2 is SASEGT. V trimming: 4 bases; J trimming: 1 base; junction bases outside the gene matches: 12. The CDR3 has 17 amino acids. CDR3 sequence: CASSGSGQTKLNYGYTF. Here the CDR3 DNA reads TGTGCCAGCAGTGGTTCGGGACAGACCAAACTTAACTATGGCTACACCTTC.

The table lists this clone with a count of one. This chain connects TRBV7-6 to TRBJ2-7; TRBD1 aligns across 10 bases. This CDR3 spans 14 amino acids. Germline V gene sequence: CDR1 SGHVS, CDR2 FNYEAQ. Trimming took 5 bases from V and 5 from J; bases not matched to a gene: 6. The DNA of the CDR3 is TGTGCCAGCAGCCTCGGACAGGGGGTTGACGAGCAGTACTTC. Residues: CASSLGQGVDEQYF. Complete variable domain (other parts from reference TRBV7-6 and TRBJ2-7): GAGVSQSPRYKVTKRGQDVALRCDPISGHVSLYWYRQALGQGPEFLTYFNYEAQQDKSGLPNDRFSAERPEGSISTLTIQRTEQRDSAMYRCASSLGQGVDEQYFGPGTRLTVT.

The rearrangement joins TRBV19 to TRBJ2-1, with 8 bases aligning to TRBD2. The CDR3 contains 15 residues. Germline V gene sequence: CDR1 LNHDA, CDR2 SQIVND (reference sequence). Unmatched junction bases numbered 5, after V lost 3 bases and J lost 4 bases. CDR3 residues: CASSIRGGGYNEQFF. CDR3 coding DNA: TGTGCCAGTAGTATTCGGGGCGGGGGGTACAATGAGCAGTTCTTC.

The genes are TRBV2 and TRBJ2-7; tentatively, D is TRBD2 (5 bases). The CDR3 covers 13 residues. Looked up from germline, CDR1 is SNHLY and CDR2 is FYNNEI. Trimming shortened V by 4 bases and J by 2 bases, and 9 bases separated the two germline ends. This CDR3 is CASSVSTTYEQYF. The CDR3 coding sequence is TGTGCCAGCAGTGTATCGACTACCTACGAGCAGTACTTC.

This chain connects TRBV7-2 to TRBJ2-1; D gene ambiguous. There are 12 residues in the CDR3. CDR1 is SGHTA and CDR2 is FQGNSA in the germline V gene. Between the trimmed V and J ends, which lost 3 bases and 7 bases, there was a span of 7 bases. CDR3: CASSFYSNEQFF. As DNA, the CDR3 is TGTGCCAGCAGCTTCTACAGTAATGAGCAGTTCTTC.

V and J are TRBV27 and TRBJ1-5, with 9 bases lining up with TRBD1. The CDR3 loop spans 15 amino acids. Per the germline V gene, CDR1 is MNHEY and CDR2 is SMNVEV (reference sequence). The J segment lost 2 bases and the V segment lost 7 bases, leaving 6 bases of the junction unmatched. The CDR3 loop reads CASKSRTGGNQPQHF. The CDR3 nucleotides are TGTGCCAGCAAATCTAGGACAGGGGGCAATCAGCCCCAGCATTTT.

In its sample, this clone was seen once. The chain carries TRBV7-2 and TRBJ2-3, with D possibly TRBD1 on 5 matching bases. Germline-derived CDR1 and CDR2 are SGHTA and FQGNSA. The CDR3 extends over 15 amino acids. Trimming shortened V by 6 bases and J by 0 bases, and 13 bases separated the two germline ends. CDR3 DNA sequence: TGTGCCAGCAGACTCGACAGAGATAGCACAGATACGCAGTATTTT. Its translation: CASRLDRDSTDTQYF.

The chain couples TRBV30 to TRBJ1-5; D remains ambiguous. This CDR3 comprises 14 residues. Germline assignment: CDR1 GTSNPN and CDR2 SVGIG (reference sequence). Trimming took off 2 bases at V and 0 bases at J, with 8 bases between the two ends. Here the CDR3 reads CAWSQKNSNQPQHF. The DNA of the CDR3 is TGTGCCTGGAGTCAGAAGAATAGCAATCAGCCCCAGCATTTT. Looking up the rest from reference TRBV30 and TRBJ1-5 gives the full variable domain: SQTIHQWPATLVQPVGSPLSLECTVEGTSNPNLYWYRQAAGRGLQLLFYSVGIGQISSEVPQNLSASRPQDRQFILSSKKLLLSDSGFYLCAWSQKNSNQPQHFGDGTRLSIL.

The J gene is TRBJ2-7, the V gene TRBV28; the match to TRBD2 covers 8 bases. Germline assignment: CDR1 MDHEN and CDR2 SYDVKM. V lost 3 bases, J lost 7 bases, and 8 bases stayed unmatched. The CDR3 spans 14 residues. The CDR3 sequence: CASSLGGRIREQYF. DNA of the CDR3: TGTGCCAGCAGTTTGGGCGGGAGGATTAGAGAGCAGTACTTC.

The V gene is TRBV14, the J gene TRBJ1-4; no clear D. V was shortened by 7 bases and J by 6 bases, with 30 bases between the two germline ends. The CDR3 is 19 amino acids. Germline V gives CDR1 SGHDN, CDR2 FVKESK. The CDR3 DNA follows: TGTGCCAGCACCGCAAGTACCCGTCGGGGAGTGCCAATGGATGAAAAACTGTTTTTT. Translating it yields CASTASTRRGVPMDEKLFF.

The chain couples TRBV9 to TRBJ2-7; 9 bases map to TRBD1. CDR1 is SGDLS and CDR2 is YYNGEE in the germline V gene. The CDR3 length is 17 residues. The V and J ends lost 0 bases and 3 bases, in that order; junction bases with no gene match: 10. CDR3 nucleotide sequence: TGTGCCAGCAGCGTAGCTGGGACAGGGACCTCCTTCTACGAGCAGTACTTC. As protein: CASSVAGTGTSFYEQYF.

V gene TRBV18 combines with J gene TRBJ2-1; D perhaps matches TRBD1 (6 bases). V was shortened by 3 bases and J by 0 bases, with 6 bases between the two germline ends. The CDR3 extends over 14 amino acids. Germline CDR1 is KGHSH and CDR2 is LQKENI. The CDR3 bases are TGTGCCAGCTCACCGGGGGCCTCCTACAATGAGCAGTTCTTC. Amino acids: CASSPGASYNEQFF.

The V call is TRBV9, the J call TRBJ2-1; tentative D call: TRBD2 (5 bases). This CDR3 comprises 16 residues. Germline V gene data show CDR1 as SGDLS and CDR2 as YYNGEE. Trimming stripped 4 bases from V and 4 bases from J, with 18 bases between. CDR3 sequence reads: CASSRGAPTVYNEQFF. Here the CDR3 DNA reads TGTGCCAGCAGCCGGGGAGCTCCCACCGTTTACAATGAGCAGTTCTTC.

The chain uses TRBV7-9 and TRBJ2-7; TRBD2 matches at 10 bases. CDR3 size: 14 residues. Trimming cost V 10 bases and J 6 bases; bases outside gene matches: 12. The germline V gene encodes CDR1 SEHNR and CDR2 FQNEAQ (reference sequence). CDR3 loop: CATTTLAGVGEQYF. CDR3 in DNA: TGTGCCACTACAACTCTAGCGGGAGTCGGCGAGCAGTACTTC.

V and J are TRBV6-1 and TRBJ2-7; D remains unclear. V was pared by 8 bases and J by 0 bases, with 8 bases between. Per the germline V gene, CDR1 is MNHNS and CDR2 is SASEGT. The CDR3 has 12 residues. Here the CDR3 DNA reads TGTGCCAGCGTTTTCAACTCCTACGAGCAGTACTTC. It translates to CASVFNSYEQYF.

V is TRBV12-5 and J is TRBJ2-1; a possible D gene is TRBD2 (6 bases). V lost 1 base, J lost 4 bases, and 11 bases lay in between. The CDR3 extends over 15 amino acids. Germline assignment: CDR1 LGHNT and CDR2 FRNRAP. The CDR3 protein is CASGLATSLYNEQFF. In nucleotides, the CDR3 is TGTGCTAGTGGTTTGGCGACTAGTCTATACAATGAGCAGTTCTTC.

V is TRBV5-1 and J is TRBJ2-5, with D maybe TRBD2 (6 bases). The germline V and J ends were trimmed by 0 bases and 8 bases, with 23 bases remaining between them. The CDR3 totals 17 residues. Germline-derived CDR1 and CDR2 are SGHRS and YFSETQ. DNA for the CDR3: TGCGCCAGCAGCTTGGTAGGGACTTCTAGATCTACTGATACCCAGTACTTC. Its protein product is CASSLVGTSRSTDTQYF.

V usage is TRBV5-6 and J usage is TRBJ1-2; the D gene is possibly TRBD1 (6 bases). Trimming shortened V by 1 base and J by 2 bases, and 12 bases separated the two germline ends. This CDR3 comprises 15 residues. Germline lookup yields CDR1 SGHDT and CDR2 YYEEEE. DNA of the CDR3: TGTGCCAGCAGCTTGCTCAACAGGGAGAACTATGGCTACACCTTC. Protein: CASSLLNRENYGYTF.

V and J are TRBV7-9 and TRBJ1-5; D unclear. CDR3 length equals 16 residues. The germline V and J ends were trimmed by 1 base and 1 base, with 11 bases remaining between them. Germline V gene data show CDR1 as SEHNR and CDR2 as FQNEAQ (reference sequence). The CDR3 coding sequence is TGTGCCAGCAGCTTAGGTGCTGGCTCGAGCAATCAGCCCCAGCATTTT. It codes for CASSLGAGSSNQPQHF.

The chain joins TRBV28 to TRBJ2-7, with 9 bases identical to TRBD1. This CDR3 region has 14 residues. The ends lost 5 bases at V and 7 bases at J; junction bases unmatched: 9. Germline CDR1 is MDHEN and CDR2 is SYDVKM. As DNA, the CDR3 is TGTGCCAGCAGTCTGTCCGGGACAGGGCTAGAGCAGTACTTC. This codes for CASSLSGTGLEQYF.